This T cell receptor (beta chain) was captured by sequencing in a study of blood T cells in healthy people across ages. V lost 1 base to trimming and J lost 3 bases, with 9 bases between them. Germline CDR1 is LGHDT and CDR2 is YNNKEL (reference sequence). The CDR3 sequence is 15 residues long. Together with a sample-barcoded 5' primer, a J-beta primer mix was included in a second PCR lasting 7 to 11 cycles. Every single cDNA molecule received a tag from a template-switch adaptor with 12 random nucleotides. The yield of each sample was at least 3 million CDR3-containing paired-end reads. Using its own MiXCR run on the 5' RACE reads, TCRdb lists one record per CDR3 protein. The sample consists of 1,500,000 or so distinct CDR3 sequences, 42% of them appearing once. Study-wide results and caveats: Naive T cell percentage strongly correlated with TCR beta diversity.

This clonotype showed up just a few times. Its antigen is unidentified. The origin of this receptor is a young woman in good health. The sequenced sample consisted of blood. The V gene is TRBV3-1, the J gene TRBJ1-4; possible D gene TRBD1, 6 bases. CDR3 region: CASSQGGGPNEKLFF. CDR3 sequence (DNA): TGTGCCAGCAGCCAAGGTGGGGGCCCTAATGAAAAACTGTTTTTT.